This is a list of T cell receptor beta chains from one sample in a study of radiotherapy plus CTLA-4 blockade in lung cancer. Generated by immunoSEQ multiplex PCR, the TCRdb table keeps only in-frame clones and is missing some. Altogether 56,000 or so clones are present, over 75% being singletons, with the ten largest covering 16%. The sequences come from peripheral blood, collected from a patient treated with radiotherapy plus ipilimumab. The receptor set was obtained from a human donor with non-small cell lung cancer who had a complete response to radiotherapy plus ipilimumab. The CDR3 runs from the conserved cysteine through the conserved F or W. The D gene is left open where the match is weak. Not every row has a clone size; where given, it reads once, few, many or a size class.

D gene | J gene | clone size | V gene | CDR3 protein | CDR3 DNA
. | TRBJ2-7 | . | TRBV4-1 | CASSQDLTGSSYEQYF | TGCGCCAGCAGCCAAGATCTGACAGGTAGCTCCTACGAGCAGTACTTC
TRBD2 | TRBJ2-3 | . | TRBV2 | CASSEGGGRSTDTQYF | TGTGCCAGCAGTGAAGGGGGGGGAAGAAGCACAGATACGCAGTATTTT
. | TRBJ1-3 | . | TRBV7-6 | CASSQQGLGNTIYF | TGTGCCAGCAGCCAACAGGGCCTTGGAAACACCATATATTTT
. | TRBJ1-2 | . | TRBV6-5 | CASSYSSGIYGYTF | TGTGCCAGCAGTTACTCCAGCGGAATCTATGGCTACACCTTC
. | TRBJ2-1 | . | TRBV13 | CASSATPGHRNEQFF | TGTGCCAGCAGCGCAACCCCTGGACATCGCAATGAGCAGTTCTTC
. | TRBJ1-2 | . | TRBV9 | CASSDGGSYGYTF | TGTGCCAGCAGTGACGGGGGAAGCTATGGCTACACCTTC
TRBD2 | TRBJ2-1 | few | TRBV7-8 | CASSAPRVGTNNLFF | TGTGCCAGCAGCGCCCCCAGGGTTGGGACTAACAATTTGTTCTTC
. | TRBJ1-1 | . | TRBV4-1 | CASSQDRSQGGMNTEAFF | TGCGCCAGCAGCCAAGATCGGAGTCAGGGTGGGATGAACACTGAAGCTTTCTTT
TRBD1 | TRBJ1-4 | few | TRBV29-1 | CSAGTGGEKLFF | TGCAGCGCCGGGACAGGGGGGGAAAAACTGTTTTTT
. | TRBJ2-1 | . | TRBV10-3 | CAIRLDRYNEQFF | TGTGCCATCAGACTTGACAGGTACAATGAGCAGTTCTTC
. | TRBJ1-1 | . | TRBV4-1 | CASSWAGEAFF | TGCGCCAGCAGCTGGGCGGGTGAAGCTTTCTTT
. | TRBJ1-5 | . | TRBV6-1 | CASSKVGVVSNQPQHF | TGTGCCAGCAGTAAAGTAGGGGTGGTCAGCAATCAGCCCCAGCATTTT
TRBD1 | TRBJ2-1 | . | TRBV5-6 | CASSAWTGDYNEQFF | TGTGCCAGCAGCGCCTGGACAGGGGATTACAATGAGCAGTTCTTC
. | TRBJ1-6 | . | TRBV2 | CASSEGSAYNSPLHF | TGTGCCAGCAGTGAAGGATCAGCCTATAATTCACCCCTCCACTTT
TRBD1 | TRBJ1-6 | . | TRBV6-1 | CASSEGRGNSPLHF | TGTGCCAGCAGTGAAGGCAGGGGGAATTCACCCCTCCACTTT
. | TRBJ2-5 | . | TRBV6-6 | CASRIRDGETQYF | TGTGCCAGCAGGATCAGGGATGGAGAGACCCAGTACTTC
TRBD2 | TRBJ2-1 | . | TRBV18 | CASSAYGSSGGHMNEQFF | TGTGCCAGCTCAGCATACGGGAGTAGCGGGGGGCACATGAATGAGCAGTTCTTC
. | TRBJ2-1 | few | TRBV7-9 | CASSTFGDFFTYNEQFF | TGTGCCAGCAGCACCTTCGGGGACTTTTTCACCTACAATGAGCAGTTCTTC
. | TRBJ1-2 | . | TRBV14 | CASSPGPSYGYTF | TGTGCCAGCAGCCCAGGGCCGTCTTATGGCTACACCTTC
TRBD1 | TRBJ1-2 | . | TRBV5-1 | CASSLDGTENYGYTF | TGCGCCAGCAGCTTGGACGGGACAGAAAACTATGGCTACACCTTC
TRBD2 | TRBJ2-7 | . | TRBV9 | CASSPGLAGGRSYEQYF | TGTGCCAGCAGCCCCGGACTAGCGGGGGGACGAAGCTACGAGCAGTACTTC
. | TRBJ1-6 | once | TRBV5-1 | CASSPNREFSSPLHF | TGCGCCAGCAGCCCGAACAGGGAATTCTCTTCACCCCTCCACTTT
TRBD1 | TRBJ1-2 | . | TRBV29-1 | CSVGGGQGASGYTF | TGCAGCGTTGGAGGGGGACAGGGGGCGAGTGGCTACACCTTC